This T cell receptor (beta chain) derives from a study of blood T cell repertoires in COVID-19. At the level of the study: The United States, Italy and Spain were the sources of the acute and convalescent COVID-19 samples. PBMCs, B-cell-depleted T cells, or T cells provided the cDNA or gDNA that made up the material.

TCRdb's copy holds only in-frame clones and misses some; the assay was immunoSEQ multiplex PCR. The table includes about 400,000 clones, under 90% detected once. The CDR3 runs to 15 residues. V lost 4 bases and J lost 2, with 11 bases in between. Germline loops: CDR1 LGHDT, CDR2 YNNKEL (reference sequence). The sequenced sample consisted of PBMCs or T cells enriched from blood (not recorded which). The genes are TRBV3-1 (or the pseudogene TRBV3-2) and TRBJ2-2, with D unclear. This clonotype was obtained from a woman aged 30 to 39 who had recovered from COVID-19. The CDR3 sequence: CASSPNWPNTGELFF. CDR3 coding DNA: TGTGCCAGCAGCCCCAATTGGCCTAACACCGGGGAGCTGTTTTTT.